Shown below are 12 T cell receptor beta chains from a single sample sequenced in a study of T cells after yellow fever vaccination. Each CDR3 protein gets one entry after TCRdb re-called the 5' RACE reads with MiXCR. This table has 230,000 or so distinct CDR3 sequences, approximately 3.8% appearing once. This material consisted of PBMCs, taken 15 days after the yellow fever booster vaccination. Receptors originate from a young man who received the YFV17D yellow fever vaccine.

This clonotype was seen at least ten times. This chain joins TRBV5-1 and TRBJ2-3; TRBD2 agrees at 12 bases. The CDR3 loop spans 16 amino acids. The germline V gene has CDR1 SGHRS and CDR2 YFSETQ. Losses at the gene ends were 4 bases for V and 9 bases for J; bases not matched to a gene: 12. The CDR3 DNA is TGCGCCAGCAGCCCGGCTCCTCTAGCGGGGGGGGCAACGCAGTATTTT. This codes for CASSPAPLAGGATQYF. Looking up the rest from reference TRBV5-1 and TRBJ2-3 gives the full variable domain: KAGVTQTPRYLIKTRGQQVTLSCSPISGHRSVSWYQQTPGQGLQFLFEYFSETQRNKGNFPGRFSGRQFSNSRSEMNVSTLELGDSALYLCASSPAPLAGGATQYFGPGTRLTVL.

The chain uses TRBV20-1 and TRBJ2-7; D is unresolved. With 6 bases removed from V and 3 bases from J, the gap between germline ends came to 12 bases. CDR1 and CDR2 from the germline V gene are DFQATT and SNEGSKA (reference sequence). This CDR3 has 12 amino acids. CDR3 amino acids: CSATESGYEQYF. CDR3 nucleotides: TGCAGTGCCACAGAGTCCGGCTACGAGCAGTACTTC.

This clonotype was seen many times. The V gene is TRBV6-5, the J gene TRBJ2-5; D is unresolved. V was shortened by 6 bases and J by 0 bases, with 11 bases between the two germline ends. Germline V gene sequence: CDR1 MNHEY, CDR2 SVGAGI. This CDR3 is 14 amino acids long. The CDR3 sequence: CASRDDRDQETQYF. The CDR3 nucleotides are TGTGCCAGCAGAGACGACCGGGACCAAGAGACCCAGTACTTC.

This clonotype was recorded many times. The chain links TRBV5-1 to TRBJ2-3; D unresolved. This CDR3 comprises 12 residues. The V gene lost 4 bases and the J gene lost 4 bases, with 7 bases spanning the gap. Germline lookup yields CDR1 SGHRS and CDR2 YFSETQ. For the CDR3, the DNA is TGCGCCAGCAGCCCGGAGTCAGATACGCAGTATTTT. This encodes CASSPESDTQYF.

At least ten counts were recorded for this clonotype. The chain recombines TRBV7-9 with TRBJ1-1; a weak D match, TRBD1 (5 bases). CDR3 size: 12 residues. With 7 bases removed from V and 5 bases from J, the gap between germline ends came to 11 bases. The germline CDR1 and CDR2 sequences are SEHNR and FQNEAQ (reference sequence). CDR3 in amino acids: CASNKGTTEAFF. The CDR3 nucleotides are TGTGCCAGCAACAAAGGGACTACTGAAGCTTTCTTT.

Ten or more counts support this clonotype. V and J are TRBV30 and TRBJ2-1; weak D call: TRBD2 (6 bases). The CDR3 contains 11 residues. Germline values: CDR1 GTSNPN, CDR2 SVGIG (reference sequence). Trimming took 5 bases from V and 6 from J, leaving 8 bases between them. The DNA for the CDR3 is TGTGCCTGGGGGACTCTCAATGAGCAGTTCTTC. Translation: CAWGTLNEQFF.

This clonotype occurred a few times. The chain carries TRBV4-3 and TRBJ1-6; D is perhaps TRBD1 (5 bases). The germline V gene has CDR1 LGHNA and CDR2 YSLEER. Trimming removed 0 bases at V and 10 bases at J, with 13 bases between. The CDR3 runs 15 residues. The CDR3 loop is CASSQEHLGRSPLHF. CDR3 nucleotide sequence: TGCGCCAGCAGCCAAGAACACCTGGGGCGGTCACCCCTCCACTTT.

This clonotype was recorded many times. The CDR3 loop is CASSYRAPVETQYF. CDR3 DNA sequence: TGTGCCAGCAGTTACCGGGCCCCCGTAGAGACCCAGTACTTC. This chain joins TRBV7-2 and TRBJ2-5; D remains ambiguous. Germline CDR1 and CDR2: SGHTA and FQGNSA. The CDR3 loop spans 14 amino acids. Trimming took off 6 bases at V and 4 bases at J, with 15 bases between the two ends.

This clonotype was observed many times. The chain has TRBV12-3 or TRBV12-4 and TRBJ2-6, with D uncertain. Trimming cost V 8 bases and J 0 bases, with 11 bases left between them. This CDR3 contains 15 residues. The CDR3 loop is CASLGPASGANVLTF. In DNA, the CDR3 is TGTGCCAGCCTGGGCCCAGCCTCTGGGGCCAACGTCCTGACTTTC.

This clonotype has a count of ten or more. V usage is TRBV5-1 and J usage is TRBJ1-6; 8 positions agree with TRBD1. The CDR3 contains 17 residues. V was pared by 4 bases and J by 0 bases, with 6 bases of the junction left unmatched. Germline V gives CDR1 SGHRS, CDR2 YFSETQ. This CDR3 reads CASSDGQGGSYNSPLHF. In DNA form, the CDR3 reads TGCGCCAGCAGCGACGGACAGGGCGGCTCCTATAATTCACCCCTCCACTTT.

This clonotype was observed at least ten times. CDR3 DNA: TGTGCCAGCAGTAAGGAGGGGGCTGGCAATCAGCCCCAGCATTTT. Translated: CASSKEGAGNQPQHF. This sequence joins TRBV2 and TRBJ1-5, with 7 bases matching TRBD1. V shed 5 bases, J shed 2 bases, and the junction held 6 bases outside the gene matches. The CDR3 consists of 15 residues. Germline V gene lookup returns CDR1 SNHLY and CDR2 FYNNEI.

This clonotype was seen at least ten times. V is TRBV6-1 and J is TRBJ2-1; TRBD1 matches at 9 bases. CDR1 and CDR2 from the germline V gene are MNHNS and SASEGT. V lost 1 base and J lost 7; bases outside the gene matches: 14. This CDR3 is 18 amino acids long. The CDR3 nucleotides are TGTGCCAGCAGTGAAGGTATCGTTAGGACAGGGGCCTTTAATGAGCAGTTCTTC. Its protein product is CASSEGIVRTGAFNEQFF.